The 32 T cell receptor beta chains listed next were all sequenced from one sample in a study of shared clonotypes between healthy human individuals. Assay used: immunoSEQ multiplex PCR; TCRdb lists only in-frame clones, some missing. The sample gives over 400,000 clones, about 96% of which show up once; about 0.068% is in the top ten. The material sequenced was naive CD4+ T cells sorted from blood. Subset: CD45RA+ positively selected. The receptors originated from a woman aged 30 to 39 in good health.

The CDR3 spells CASSGARRVGEQYF. As DNA, the CDR3 is TGTGCCAGCAGCGGCGCCAGGCGAGTCGGTGAGCAGTACTTC. This chain connects TRBV6-1 to TRBJ2-7; D is unclear. Germline lookup yields CDR1 MNHNS and CDR2 SASEGT. V lost 6 bases to trimming and J lost 7 bases, with 19 bases between them. This CDR3 has 14 amino acids.

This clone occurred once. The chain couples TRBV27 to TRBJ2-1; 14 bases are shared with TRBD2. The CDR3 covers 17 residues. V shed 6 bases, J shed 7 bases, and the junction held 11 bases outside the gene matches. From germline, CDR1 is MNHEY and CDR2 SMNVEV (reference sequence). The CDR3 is CASRAPPGLAGENEQFF. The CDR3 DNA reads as TGTGCCAGCAGAGCACCTCCGGGACTAGCGGGAGAGAATGAGCAGTTCTTC.

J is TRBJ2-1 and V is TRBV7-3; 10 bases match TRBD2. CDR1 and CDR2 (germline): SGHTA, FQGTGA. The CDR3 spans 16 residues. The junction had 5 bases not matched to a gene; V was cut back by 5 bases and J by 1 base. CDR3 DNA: TGTGCCAGCAGCACCAAAGCGGGAGGGTCCTACAATGAGCAGTTCTTC. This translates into CASSTKAGGSYNEQFF.

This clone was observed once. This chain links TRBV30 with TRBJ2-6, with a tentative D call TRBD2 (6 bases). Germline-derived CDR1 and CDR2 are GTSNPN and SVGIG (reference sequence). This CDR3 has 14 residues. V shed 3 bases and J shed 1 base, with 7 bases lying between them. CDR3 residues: CAWSSGSGANVLTF. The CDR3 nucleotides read TGTGCCTGGAGCAGCGGGTCTGGGGCCAACGTCCTGACTTTC.

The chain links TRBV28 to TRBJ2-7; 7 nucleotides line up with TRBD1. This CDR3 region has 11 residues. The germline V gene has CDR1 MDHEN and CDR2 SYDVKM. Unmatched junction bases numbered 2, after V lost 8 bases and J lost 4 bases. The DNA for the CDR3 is TGTGCCAGCCAGGGGGTTTACGAGCAGTACTTC. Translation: CASQGVYEQYF.

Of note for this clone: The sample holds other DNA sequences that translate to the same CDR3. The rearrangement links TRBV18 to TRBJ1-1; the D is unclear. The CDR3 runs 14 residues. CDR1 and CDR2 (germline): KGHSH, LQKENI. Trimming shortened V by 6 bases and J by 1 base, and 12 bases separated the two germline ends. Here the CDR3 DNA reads TGTGCCAGCTCGCCCTCGGACGGGAACACTGAAGCTTTCTTT. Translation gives CASSPSDGNTEAFF.

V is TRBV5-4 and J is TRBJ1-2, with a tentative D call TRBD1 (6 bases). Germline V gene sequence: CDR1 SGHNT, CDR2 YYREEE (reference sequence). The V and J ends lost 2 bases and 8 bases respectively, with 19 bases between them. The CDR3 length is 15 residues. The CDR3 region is CASSFPAQGKNGYTF. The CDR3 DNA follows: TGTGCCAGCAGCTTCCCCGCACAGGGAAAGAACGGCTACACCTTC.

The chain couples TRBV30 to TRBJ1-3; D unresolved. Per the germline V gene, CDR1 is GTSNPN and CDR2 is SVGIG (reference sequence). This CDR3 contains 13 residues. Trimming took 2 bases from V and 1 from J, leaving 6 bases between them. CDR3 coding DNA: TGTGCCTGGAGTTCGGTATCTGGAAACACCATATATTTT. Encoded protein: CAWSSVSGNTIYF.

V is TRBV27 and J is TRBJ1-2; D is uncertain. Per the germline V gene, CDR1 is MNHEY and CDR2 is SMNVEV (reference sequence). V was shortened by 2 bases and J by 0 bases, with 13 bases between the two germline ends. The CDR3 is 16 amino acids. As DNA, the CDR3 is TGTGCCAGCAGTTTAAGTAGAACCACTGCTAACTATGGCTACACCTTC. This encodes CASSLSRTTANYGYTF.

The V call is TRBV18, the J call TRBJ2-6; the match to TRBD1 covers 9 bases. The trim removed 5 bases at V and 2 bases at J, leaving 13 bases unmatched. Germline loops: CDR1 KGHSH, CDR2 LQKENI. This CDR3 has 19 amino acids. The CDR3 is CASSSTPGQGRAGANVLTF. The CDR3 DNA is TGTGCCAGCTCATCAACTCCGGGACAGGGACGGGCTGGGGCCAACGTCCTGACTTTC.

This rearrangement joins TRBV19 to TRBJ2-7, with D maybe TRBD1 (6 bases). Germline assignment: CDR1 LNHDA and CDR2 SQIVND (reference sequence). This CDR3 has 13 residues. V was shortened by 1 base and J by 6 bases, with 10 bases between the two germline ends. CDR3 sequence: CASSIAGDREQYF. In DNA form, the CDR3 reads TGTGCCAGTAGTATAGCAGGGGACCGCGAGCAGTACTTC.

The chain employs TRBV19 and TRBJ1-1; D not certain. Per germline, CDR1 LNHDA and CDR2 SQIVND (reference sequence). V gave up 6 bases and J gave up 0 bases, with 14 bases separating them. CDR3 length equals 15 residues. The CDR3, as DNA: TGTGCCAGTAGATTCCGAAACGGCGTGAACACTGAAGCTTTCTTT. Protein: CASRFRNGVNTEAFF.

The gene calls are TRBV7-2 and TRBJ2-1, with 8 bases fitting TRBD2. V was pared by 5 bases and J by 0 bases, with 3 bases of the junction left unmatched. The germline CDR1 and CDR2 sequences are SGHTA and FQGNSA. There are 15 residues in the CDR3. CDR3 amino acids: CASSTSGGSYNEQFF. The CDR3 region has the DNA TGTGCCAGCAGCACTAGCGGAGGCTCCTACAATGAGCAGTTCTTC.

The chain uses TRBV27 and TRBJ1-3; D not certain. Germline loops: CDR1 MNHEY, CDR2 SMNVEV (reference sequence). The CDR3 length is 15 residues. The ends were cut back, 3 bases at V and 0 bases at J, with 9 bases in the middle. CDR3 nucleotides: TGTGCCAGCAGTTTGAGTCAGAACTCTGGAAACACCATATATTTT. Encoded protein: CASSLSQNSGNTIYF.

In DNA form, the CDR3 reads TGTGCCAGCAGAAATCTAGCGGGCCACGAGCAGTACTTC. Translating gives CASRNLAGHEQYF. The chain links TRBV6-5 to TRBJ2-7; the match to TRBD2 covers 8 bases. The CDR3 is 13 residues long. The trim removed 6 bases at V and 5 bases at J, leaving 6 bases unmatched. The germline V gene encodes CDR1 MNHEY and CDR2 SVGAGI.

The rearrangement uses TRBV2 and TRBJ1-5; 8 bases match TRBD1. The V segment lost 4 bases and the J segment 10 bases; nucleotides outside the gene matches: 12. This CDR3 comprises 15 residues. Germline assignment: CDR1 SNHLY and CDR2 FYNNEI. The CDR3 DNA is TGTGCCAGCAGTGCAAATCCGAGGACAGGGAACCCCCAGCATTTT. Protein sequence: CASSANPRTGNPQHF.

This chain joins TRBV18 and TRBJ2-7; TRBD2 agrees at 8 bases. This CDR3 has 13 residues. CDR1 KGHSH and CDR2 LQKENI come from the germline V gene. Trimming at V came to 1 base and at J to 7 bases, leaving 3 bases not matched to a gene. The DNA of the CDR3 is TGTGCCAGCTCACCACAAGCGGGAGTTGAGCAGTACTTC. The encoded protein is CASSPQAGVEQYF.

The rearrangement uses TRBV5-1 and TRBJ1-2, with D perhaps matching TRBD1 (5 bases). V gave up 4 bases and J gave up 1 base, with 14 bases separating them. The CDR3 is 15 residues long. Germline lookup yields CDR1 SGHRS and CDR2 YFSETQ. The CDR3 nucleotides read TGCGCCAGCAGCGCCAGGGTGGAGGATAACTATGGCTACACCTTC. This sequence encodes CASSARVEDNYGYTF.

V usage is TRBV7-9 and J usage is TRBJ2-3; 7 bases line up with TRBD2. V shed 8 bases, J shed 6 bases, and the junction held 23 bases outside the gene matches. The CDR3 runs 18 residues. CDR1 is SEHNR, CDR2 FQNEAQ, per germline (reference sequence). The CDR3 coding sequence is TGTGCCAGCCAACCGGGGAGCGGGAAGAAAAACCTCTTTGATACGCAGTATTTT. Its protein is CASQPGSGKKNLFDTQYF.

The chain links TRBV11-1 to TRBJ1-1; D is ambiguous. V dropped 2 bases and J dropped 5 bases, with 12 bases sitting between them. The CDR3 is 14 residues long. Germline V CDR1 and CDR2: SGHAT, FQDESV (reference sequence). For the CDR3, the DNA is TGTGCCAGCAGCTTAACTTTCGGTTGGACTGAAGCTTTCTTT. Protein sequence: CASSLTFGWTEAFF.

In nucleotides, the CDR3 is TGCGCCAGCAGTCAATCCGTCGTGACCTCTAAATCGACAGTCTTTCTCTACGAGCAGTACTTC. Its protein is CASSQSVVTSKSTVFLYEQYF. The genes are TRBV23-1 and TRBJ2-7; maybe TRBD1 (5 bases). Being an ORF, TRBV23-1 has a function that is uncertain. This CDR3 is built from 21 residues. The V gene lost 0 bases and the J gene lost 3 bases, with 30 bases spanning the gap.

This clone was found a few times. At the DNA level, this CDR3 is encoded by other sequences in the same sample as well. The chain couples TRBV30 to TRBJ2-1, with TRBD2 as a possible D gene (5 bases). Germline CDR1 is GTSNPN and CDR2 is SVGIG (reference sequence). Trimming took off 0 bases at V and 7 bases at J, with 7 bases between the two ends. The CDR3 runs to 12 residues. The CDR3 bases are TGTGCCTGGAGTGTACGAGGGAATGAGCAGTTCTTC. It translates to CAWSVRGNEQFF.

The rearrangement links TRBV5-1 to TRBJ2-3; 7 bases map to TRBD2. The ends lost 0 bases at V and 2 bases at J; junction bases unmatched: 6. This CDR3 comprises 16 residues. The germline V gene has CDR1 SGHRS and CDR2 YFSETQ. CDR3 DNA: TGCGCCAGCAGCTTGGATCCAGCGGGGTACACAGATACGCAGTATTTT. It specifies CASSLDPAGYTDTQYF.

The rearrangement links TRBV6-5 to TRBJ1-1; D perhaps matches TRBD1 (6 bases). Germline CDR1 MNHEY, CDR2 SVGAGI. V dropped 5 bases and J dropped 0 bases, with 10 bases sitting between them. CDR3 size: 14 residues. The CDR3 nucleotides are TGTGCCAGCAGTCCCGGGACAATGAACACTGAAGCTTTCTTT. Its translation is CASSPGTMNTEAFF.

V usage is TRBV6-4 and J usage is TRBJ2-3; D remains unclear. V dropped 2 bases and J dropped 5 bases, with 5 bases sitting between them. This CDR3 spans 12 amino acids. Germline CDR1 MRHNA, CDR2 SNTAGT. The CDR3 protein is CASSDRGDTQYF. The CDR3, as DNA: TGTGCCAGCAGTGACAGAGGAGATACGCAGTATTTT.

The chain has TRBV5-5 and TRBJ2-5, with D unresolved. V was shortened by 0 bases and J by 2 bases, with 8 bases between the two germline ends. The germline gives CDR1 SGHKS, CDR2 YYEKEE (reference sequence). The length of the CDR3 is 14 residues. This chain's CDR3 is CASSLVSTQETQYF. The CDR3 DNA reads TGTGCCAGCAGCTTGGTCAGTACTCAAGAGACCCAGTACTTC.

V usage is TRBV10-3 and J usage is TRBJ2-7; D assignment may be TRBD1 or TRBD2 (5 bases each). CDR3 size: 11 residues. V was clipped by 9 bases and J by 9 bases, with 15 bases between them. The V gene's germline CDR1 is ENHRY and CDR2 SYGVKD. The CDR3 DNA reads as TGTGCCATTGGGACGCACCTAGCGCAGTACTTC. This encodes CAIGTHLAQYF.

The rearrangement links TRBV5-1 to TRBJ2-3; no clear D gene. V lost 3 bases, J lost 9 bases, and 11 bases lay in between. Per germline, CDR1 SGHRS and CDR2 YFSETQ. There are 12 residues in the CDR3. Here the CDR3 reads CASSYPAETQYF. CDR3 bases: TGCGCCAGCAGCTACCCCGCGGAGACGCAGTATTTT.

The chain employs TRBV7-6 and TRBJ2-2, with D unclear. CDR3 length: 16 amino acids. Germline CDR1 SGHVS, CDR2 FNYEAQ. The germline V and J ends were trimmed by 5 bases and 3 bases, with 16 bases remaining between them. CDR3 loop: CASSPSSSGHTGELFF. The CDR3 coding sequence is TGTGCCAGCAGCCCCAGTAGTAGTGGGCACACCGGGGAGCTGTTTTTT.

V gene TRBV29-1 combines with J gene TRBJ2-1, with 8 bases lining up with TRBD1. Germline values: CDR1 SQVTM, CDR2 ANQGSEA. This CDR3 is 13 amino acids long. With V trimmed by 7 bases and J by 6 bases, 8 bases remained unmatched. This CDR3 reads CSAADREFNEQFF. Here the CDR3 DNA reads TGCAGCGCCGCGGACAGGGAGTTCAATGAGCAGTTCTTC.

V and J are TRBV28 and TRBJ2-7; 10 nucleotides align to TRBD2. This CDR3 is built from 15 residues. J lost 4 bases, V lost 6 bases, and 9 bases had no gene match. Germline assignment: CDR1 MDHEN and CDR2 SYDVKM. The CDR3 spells CASRSGGLAAYEQYF. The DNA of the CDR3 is TGTGCCAGCAGGTCAGGAGGACTAGCGGCATACGAGCAGTACTTC.

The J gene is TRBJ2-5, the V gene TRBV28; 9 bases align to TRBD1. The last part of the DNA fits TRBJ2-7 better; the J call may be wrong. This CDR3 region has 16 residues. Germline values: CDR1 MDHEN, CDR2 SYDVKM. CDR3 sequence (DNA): TGTGCCAGCAATATGCTACCAGGGACAGGGATCCACGAGCAGTACTTC. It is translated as CASNMLPGTGIHEQYF.